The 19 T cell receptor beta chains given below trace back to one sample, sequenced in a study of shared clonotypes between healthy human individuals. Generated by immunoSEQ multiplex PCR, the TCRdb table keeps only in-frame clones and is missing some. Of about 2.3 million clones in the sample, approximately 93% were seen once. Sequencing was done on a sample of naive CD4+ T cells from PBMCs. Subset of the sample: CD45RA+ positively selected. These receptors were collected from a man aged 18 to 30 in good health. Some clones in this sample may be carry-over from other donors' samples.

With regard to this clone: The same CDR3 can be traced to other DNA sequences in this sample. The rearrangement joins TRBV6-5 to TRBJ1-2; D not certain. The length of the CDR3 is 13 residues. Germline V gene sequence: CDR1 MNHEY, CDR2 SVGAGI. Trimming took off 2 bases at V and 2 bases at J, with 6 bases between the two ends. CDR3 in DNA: TGTGCCAGCAGTTACACGGGAAACTATGGCTACACCTTC. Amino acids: CASSYTGNYGYTF.

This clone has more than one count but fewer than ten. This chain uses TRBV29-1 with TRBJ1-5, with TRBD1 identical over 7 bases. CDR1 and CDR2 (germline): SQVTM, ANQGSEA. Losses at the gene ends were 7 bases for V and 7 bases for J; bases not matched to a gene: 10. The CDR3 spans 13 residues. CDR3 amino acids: CSAGGGGGQPQHF. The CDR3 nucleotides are TGCAGCGCGGGGGGAGGGGGCGGCCAGCCCCAGCATTTT.

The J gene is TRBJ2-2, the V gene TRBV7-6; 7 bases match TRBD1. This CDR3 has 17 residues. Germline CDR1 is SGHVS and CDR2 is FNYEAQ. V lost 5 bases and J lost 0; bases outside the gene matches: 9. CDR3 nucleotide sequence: TGTGCCAGCAGCGAGCGCCCCGGGACAGCGAACACCGGGGAGCTGTTTTTT. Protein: CASSERPGTANTGELFF.

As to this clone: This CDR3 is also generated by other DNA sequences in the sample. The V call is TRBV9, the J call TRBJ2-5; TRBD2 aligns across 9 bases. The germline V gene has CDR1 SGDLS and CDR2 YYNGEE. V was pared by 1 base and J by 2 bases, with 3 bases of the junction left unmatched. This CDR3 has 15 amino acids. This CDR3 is CASSVLAGLQETQYF. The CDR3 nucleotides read TGTGCCAGCAGCGTACTAGCGGGGTTGCAAGAGACCCAGTACTTC.

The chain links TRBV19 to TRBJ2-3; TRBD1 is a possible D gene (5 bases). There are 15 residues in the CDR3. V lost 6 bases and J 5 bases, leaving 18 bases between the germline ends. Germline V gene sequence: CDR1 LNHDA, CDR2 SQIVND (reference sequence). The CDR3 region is CASSPRQGREDTQYF. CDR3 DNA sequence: TGTGCCAGTAGCCCTCGCCAGGGTAGGGAAGATACGCAGTATTTT.

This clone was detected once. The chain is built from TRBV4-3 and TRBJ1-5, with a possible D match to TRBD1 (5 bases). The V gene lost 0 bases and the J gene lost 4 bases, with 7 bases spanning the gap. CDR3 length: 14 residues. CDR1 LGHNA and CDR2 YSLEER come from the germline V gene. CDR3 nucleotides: TGCGCCAGCAGCCAAGAGGGGGGGAATCAGCCCCAGCATTTT. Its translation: CASSQEGGNQPQHF.

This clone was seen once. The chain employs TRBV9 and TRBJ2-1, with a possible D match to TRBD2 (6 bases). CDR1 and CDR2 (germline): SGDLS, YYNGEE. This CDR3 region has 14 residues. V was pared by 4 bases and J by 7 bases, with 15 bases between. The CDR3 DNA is TGTGCCAGCAGCTCGGGGACTTCCCGGAATGAGCAGTTCTTC. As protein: CASSSGTSRNEQFF.

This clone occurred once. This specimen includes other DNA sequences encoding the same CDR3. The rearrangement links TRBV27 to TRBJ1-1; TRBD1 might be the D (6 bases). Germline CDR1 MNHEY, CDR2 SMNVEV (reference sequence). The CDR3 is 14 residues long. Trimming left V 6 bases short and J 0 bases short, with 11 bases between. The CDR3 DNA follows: TGTGCCAGCAGCCCCAGGGGCCTGAACACTGAAGCTTTCTTT. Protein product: CASSPRGLNTEAFF.

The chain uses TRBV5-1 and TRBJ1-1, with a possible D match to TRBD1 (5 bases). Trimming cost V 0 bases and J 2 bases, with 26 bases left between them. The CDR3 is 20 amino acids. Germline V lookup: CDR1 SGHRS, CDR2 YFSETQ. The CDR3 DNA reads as TGCGCCAGCAGCTTGGTGAGTCGAGATGGGGCAGGGCCTCACAACACTGAAGCTTTCTTT. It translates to CASSLVSRDGAGPHNTEAFF.

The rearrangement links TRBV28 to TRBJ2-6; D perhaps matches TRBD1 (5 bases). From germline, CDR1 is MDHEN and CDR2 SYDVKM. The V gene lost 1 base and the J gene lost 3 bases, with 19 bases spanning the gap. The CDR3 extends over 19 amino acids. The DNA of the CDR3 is TGTGCCAGCAGTTTATTTGGGTACAGGTTGGTGCATGGGGCCAACGTCCTGACTTTC. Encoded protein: CASSLFGYRLVHGANVLTF.

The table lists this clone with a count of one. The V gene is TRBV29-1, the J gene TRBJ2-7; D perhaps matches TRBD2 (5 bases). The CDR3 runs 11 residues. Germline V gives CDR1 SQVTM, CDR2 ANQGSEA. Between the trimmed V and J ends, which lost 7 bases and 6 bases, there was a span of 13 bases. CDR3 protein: CSGGRAGEQYF. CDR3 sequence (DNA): TGCAGCGGAGGTCGGGCGGGCGAGCAGTACTTC.

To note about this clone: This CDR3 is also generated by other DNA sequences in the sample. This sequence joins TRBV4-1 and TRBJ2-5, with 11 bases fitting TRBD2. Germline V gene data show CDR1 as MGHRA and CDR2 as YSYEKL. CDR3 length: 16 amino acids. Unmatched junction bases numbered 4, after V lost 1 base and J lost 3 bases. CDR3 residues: CASSQGLAGGEETQYF. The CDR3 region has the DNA TGCGCCAGCAGCCAAGGCCTAGCGGGGGGAGAAGAGACCCAGTACTTC.

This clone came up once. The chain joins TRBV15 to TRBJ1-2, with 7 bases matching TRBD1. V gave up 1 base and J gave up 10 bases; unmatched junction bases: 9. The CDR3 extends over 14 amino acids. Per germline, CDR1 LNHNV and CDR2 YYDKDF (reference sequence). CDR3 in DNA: TGTGCCACCAGCAGAGGTCGGGACAGCAGAATCTACACCTTC. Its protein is CATSRGRDSRIYTF. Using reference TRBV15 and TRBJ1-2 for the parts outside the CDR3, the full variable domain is DAMVIQNPRYQVTQFGKPVTLSCSQTLNHNVMYWYQQKSSQAPKLLFHYYDKDFNNEADTPDNFQSRRPNTSFCFLDIRSPGLGDTAMYLCATSRGRDSRIYTFGSGTRLTVV.

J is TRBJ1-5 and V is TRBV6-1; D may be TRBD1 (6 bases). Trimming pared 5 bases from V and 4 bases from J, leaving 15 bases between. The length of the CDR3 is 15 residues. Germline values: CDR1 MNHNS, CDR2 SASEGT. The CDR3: CASSIQGIPNQPQHF. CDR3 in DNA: TGTGCCAGCAGTATCCAGGGGATTCCTAATCAGCCCCAGCATTTT.

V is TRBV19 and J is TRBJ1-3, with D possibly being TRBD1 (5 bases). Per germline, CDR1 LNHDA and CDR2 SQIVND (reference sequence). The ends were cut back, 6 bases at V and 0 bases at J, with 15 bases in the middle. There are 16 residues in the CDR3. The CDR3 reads CASRKQDTSSGNTIYF. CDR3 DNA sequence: TGTGCCAGTAGGAAACAGGACACCAGCTCTGGAAACACCATATATTTT.

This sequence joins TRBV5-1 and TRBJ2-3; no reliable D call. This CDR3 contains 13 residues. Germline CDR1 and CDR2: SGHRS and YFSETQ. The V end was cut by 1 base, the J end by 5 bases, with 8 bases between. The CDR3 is CASSLYAGDTQYF. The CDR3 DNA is TGCGCCAGCAGCTTGTACGCAGGAGATACGCAGTATTTT.

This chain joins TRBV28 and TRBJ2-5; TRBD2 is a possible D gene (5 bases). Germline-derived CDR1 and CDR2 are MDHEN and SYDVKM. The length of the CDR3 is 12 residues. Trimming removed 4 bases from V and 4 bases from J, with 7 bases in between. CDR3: CASSWGVETQYF. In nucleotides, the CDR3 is TGTGCCAGCAGTTGGGGAGTAGAGACCCAGTACTTC.

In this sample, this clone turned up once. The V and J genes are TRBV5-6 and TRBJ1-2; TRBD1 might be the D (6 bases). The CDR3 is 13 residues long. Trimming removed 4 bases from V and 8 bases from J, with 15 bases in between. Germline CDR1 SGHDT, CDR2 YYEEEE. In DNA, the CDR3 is TGTGCCAGCAGCAACAGGGCGGGTCGGGGCTACACCTTC. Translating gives CASSNRAGRGYTF.

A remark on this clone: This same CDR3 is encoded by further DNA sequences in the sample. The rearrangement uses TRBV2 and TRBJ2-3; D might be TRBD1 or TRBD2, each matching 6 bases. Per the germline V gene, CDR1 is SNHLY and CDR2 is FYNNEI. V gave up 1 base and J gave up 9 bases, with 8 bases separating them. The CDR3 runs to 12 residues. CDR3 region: CASSEGGGTQYF. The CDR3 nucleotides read TGTGCCAGCAGTGAAGGAGGGGGGACGCAGTATTTT. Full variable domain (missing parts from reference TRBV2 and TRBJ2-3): EPEVTQTPSHQVTQMGQEVILRCVPISNHLYFYWYRQILGQKVEFLVSFYNNEISEKSEIFDDQFSVERPDGSNFTLKIRSTKLEDSAMYFCASSEGGGTQYFGPGTRLTVL.